This T cell receptor (beta chain) was retrieved from a study of sequential checkpoint blockade in melanoma. V dropped 6 bases and J dropped 5 bases, with 19 bases sitting between them. This CDR3 region has 15 residues. In germline, CDR1 is SGHNT, CDR2 YENEEA. This clone was picked up many times. Measured with immunoSEQ multiplex PCR; TCRdb has only the in-frame clones, and not every one. The repertoire holds about 12,000 clones, with roughly 26% as singletons. Treatment specified: randomized to nivolumab then ipilimumab (arm A) or the reverse (arm B). The V call is TRBV11-3, the J call TRBJ1-1; D may be TRBD1 (5 bases). The TCR originated in a human donor with melanoma. This specimen consisted of tumor tissue (inferred from file names), obtained from a patient given nivolumab and ipilimumab in sequence. The CDR3: CASSPHGGGVTEAFF. The CDR3 DNA sequence: TGTGCCAGCAGTCCCCATGGGGGGGGTGTGACTGAAGCTTTCTTT.